This T cell receptor beta chain was documented in a study of blood T cell repertoires in COVID-19. In the study overall: The cDNA or gDNA used as material had been derived from T cells, B-cell-depleted T cells, or PBMCs.

Repertoires were generated with immunoSEQ multiplex PCR, while TCRdb's copy carries only in-frame clones and drops some. The sample carries about 400,000 clones, 88% recorded once. The sequence came from a woman aged 40 to 50 with acute COVID-19. The sequenced sample was PBMCs or T cells enriched from blood (not recorded which).

CDR3 amino acids: CASSEYGRASNYGYTF. For the CDR3, the DNA is TGTGCCAGCAGTGAATACGGGAGGGCTTCTAACTATGGCTACACCTTC. The rearrangement links TRBV2 to TRBJ1-2; no definite D call. The germline V and J ends were trimmed by 2 bases and 0 bases, with 13 bases remaining between them. Germline V gene sequence: CDR1 SNHLY, CDR2 FYNNEI. CDR3 length equals 16 residues.